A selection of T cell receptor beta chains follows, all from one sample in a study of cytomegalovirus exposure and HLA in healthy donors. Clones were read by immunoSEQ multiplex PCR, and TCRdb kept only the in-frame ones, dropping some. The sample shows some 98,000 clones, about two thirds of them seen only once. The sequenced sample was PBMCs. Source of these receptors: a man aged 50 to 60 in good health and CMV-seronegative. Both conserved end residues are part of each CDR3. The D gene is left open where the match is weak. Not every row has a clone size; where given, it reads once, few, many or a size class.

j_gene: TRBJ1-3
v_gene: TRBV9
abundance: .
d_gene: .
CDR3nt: TGTGCCAGCAGCTTCGGGACTCTTACTGGAAACACCATATATTTT
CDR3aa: CASSFGTLTGNTIYF

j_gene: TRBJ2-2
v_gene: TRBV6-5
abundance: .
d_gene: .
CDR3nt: TGTGCCAGCAGAGCAGGAACGAACACCGGGGAGCTGTTTTTT
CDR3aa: CASRAGTNTGELFF

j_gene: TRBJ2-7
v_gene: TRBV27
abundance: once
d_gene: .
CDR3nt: TGTGCCAGCAGCCTCGAGTTCGGGGTGACCTACGAGCAGTACTTC
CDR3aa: CASSLEFGVTYEQYF

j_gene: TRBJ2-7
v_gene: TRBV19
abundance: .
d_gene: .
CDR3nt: TGTGCCAGTAGTAACCAGGGGGGCTACGAGCAGTACTTC
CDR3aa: CASSNQGGYEQYF

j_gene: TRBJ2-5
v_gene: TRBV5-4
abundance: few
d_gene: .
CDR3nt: TGTGCCAGCAGCGGGAGAACGGAAAATGGAGAGACCCAGTACTTC
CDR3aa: CASSGRTENGETQYF

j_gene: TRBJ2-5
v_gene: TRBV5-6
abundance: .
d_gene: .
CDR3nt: TGTGCCAGCAGCTTGACCCTCCAGGGATCCCAAGAGACCCAGTACTTC
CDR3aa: CASSLTLQGSQETQYF

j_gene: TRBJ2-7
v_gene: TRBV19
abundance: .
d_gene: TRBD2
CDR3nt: TGTGCCGCCGCGCCCTCGTCGGGACTAGCCTACGAGCAGTACTTC
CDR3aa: CAAAPSSGLAYEQYF

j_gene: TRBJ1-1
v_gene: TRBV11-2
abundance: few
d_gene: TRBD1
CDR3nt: TGTGCCAGCAGCTTTCGGGCAGGGGGCTGGACTGAAGCTTTCTTT
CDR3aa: CASSFRAGGWTEAFF

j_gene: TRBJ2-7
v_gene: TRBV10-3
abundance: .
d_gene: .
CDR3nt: TGTGCCACCTCGGAGGTAACCTACGAGCAGTACTTC
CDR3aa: CATSEVTYEQYF

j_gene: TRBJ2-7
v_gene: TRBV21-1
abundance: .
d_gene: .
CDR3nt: TGTGCCAGCAGCAAAAGTCCCGCAGGCTCGCGTCCCTACGAGCAGTACTTC
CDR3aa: CASSKSPAGSRPYEQYF

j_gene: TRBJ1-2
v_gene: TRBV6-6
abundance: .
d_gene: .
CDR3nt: TGTGCCAGCAGTTACTCGGAGGGTATCCCTGGCTACACCTTC
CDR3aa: CASSYSEGIPGYTF

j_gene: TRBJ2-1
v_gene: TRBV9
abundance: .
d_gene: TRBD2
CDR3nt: TGTGCCAGCAGCGTTACTAGCGGGGTTAGTGAGCAGTTCTTC
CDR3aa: CASSVTSGVSEQFF

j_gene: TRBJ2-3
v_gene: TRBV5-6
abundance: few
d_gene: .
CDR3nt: TGTGCCAGCAGCTTGGCCGTTGCGGCAGGGGCTACAGATACGCAGTATTTT
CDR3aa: CASSLAVAAGATDTQYF

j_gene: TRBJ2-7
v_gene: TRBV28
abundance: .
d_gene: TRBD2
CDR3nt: TGTGCCAGCAGTTTGGGACTAGCGGGTTCGTGGGAGCAGTACTTC
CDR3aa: CASSLGLAGSWEQYF

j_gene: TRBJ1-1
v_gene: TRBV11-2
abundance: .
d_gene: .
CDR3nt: TGTGCCAGCAGCAAGACCCCCCCTGGACAGAACACTGAAGCTTTCTTT
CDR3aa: CASSKTPPGQNTEAFF

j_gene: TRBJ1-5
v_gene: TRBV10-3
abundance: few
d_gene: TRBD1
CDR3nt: TGTGCCATCAGTGATCAGATGTTCGGGACAGGCAATCAGCCCCAGCATTTT
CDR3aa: CAISDQMFGTGNQPQHF

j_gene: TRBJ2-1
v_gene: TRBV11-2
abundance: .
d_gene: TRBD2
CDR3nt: TGTGCCAGCAGTCCCGGGGGGATGTTGAATGAGCAGTTCTTC
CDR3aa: CASSPGGMLNEQFF

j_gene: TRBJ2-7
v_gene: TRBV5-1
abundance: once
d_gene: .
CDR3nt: TGCGCCAGCAGTCCCCGAAGACAAGCCTACGAGCAGTACTTC
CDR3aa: CASSPRRQAYEQYF

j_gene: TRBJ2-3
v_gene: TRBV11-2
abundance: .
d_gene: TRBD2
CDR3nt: TGTGCCAGCAGTAAATGGGGAGGGAGCACAGATACGCAGTATTTT
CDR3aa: CASSKWGGSTDTQYF

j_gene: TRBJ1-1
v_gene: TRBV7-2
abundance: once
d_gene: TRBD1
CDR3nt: TGTGCCAGCAGCCACCTCGACAGGGATAATGAAGCTTTCTTT
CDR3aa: CASSHLDRDNEAFF

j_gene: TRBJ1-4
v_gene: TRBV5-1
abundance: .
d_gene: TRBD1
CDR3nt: TGCGCCAGCAGCTTTACAGGGGGTTTAACTAATGAAAAACTGTTTTTT
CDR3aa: CASSFTGGLTNEKLFF

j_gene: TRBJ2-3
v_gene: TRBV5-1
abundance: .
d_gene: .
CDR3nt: TGCGCCAGCAGCTTGGCTCCAACTAGCACAGATACGCAGTATTTT
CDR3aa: CASSLAPTSTDTQYF

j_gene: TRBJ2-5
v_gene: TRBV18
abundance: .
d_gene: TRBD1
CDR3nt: TGTGCCAGCTCGCGCGGGACAGGGCAAGAGACCCAGTACTTC
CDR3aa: CASSRGTGQETQYF

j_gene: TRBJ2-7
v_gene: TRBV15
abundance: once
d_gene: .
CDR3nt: TGTGCCACCAGCAGGGGGGTGGGGGGAGCCTCTATAGAGCAGTACTTC
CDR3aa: CATSRGVGGASIEQYF

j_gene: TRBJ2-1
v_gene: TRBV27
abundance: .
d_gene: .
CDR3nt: TGTGCCAGCCGACAGACGTTTCTCGATGAGCAGTTCTTC
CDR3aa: CASRQTFLDEQFF

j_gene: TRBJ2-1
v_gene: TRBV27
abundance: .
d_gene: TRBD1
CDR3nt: TGTGCCAGCGGGACAGGAGGGGTCAATGAGCAGTTCTTC
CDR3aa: CASGTGGVNEQFF

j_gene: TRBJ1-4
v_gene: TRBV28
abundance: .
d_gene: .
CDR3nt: TGTGCCAGCAGTTTACAGGGGTCCGGTGAAAAACTGTTTTTT
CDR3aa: CASSLQGSGEKLFF